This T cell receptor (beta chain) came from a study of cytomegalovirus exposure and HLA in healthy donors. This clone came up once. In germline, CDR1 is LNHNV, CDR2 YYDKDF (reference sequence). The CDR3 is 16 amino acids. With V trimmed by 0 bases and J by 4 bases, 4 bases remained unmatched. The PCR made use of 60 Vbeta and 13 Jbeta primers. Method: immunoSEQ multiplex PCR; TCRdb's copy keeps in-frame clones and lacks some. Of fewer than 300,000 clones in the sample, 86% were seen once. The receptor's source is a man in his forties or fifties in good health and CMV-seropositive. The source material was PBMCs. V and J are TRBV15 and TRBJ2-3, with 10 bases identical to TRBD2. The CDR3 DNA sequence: TGTGCCACCAGCAGAGATATAGCGGGAGGCGCAGATACGCAGTATTTT. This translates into CATSRDIAGGADTQYF.